This T cell receptor beta chain was sequenced for a study of tumor-infiltrating lymphocytes in primary liver carcinoma. In regard to this clonotype: Its specificity is unknown. This may be a read error: a much more frequent sequence differs by one nucleotide.

Unsorted whole blood supplied the RNA, and germline DNA was extracted too. Patients had chronic HBV infection and were treatment-naive. Sampling before surgery obtained around 3.6 milliliters of peripheral blood. Findings of the study overall: Less overlap was seen in tumor-adjacent and tumor-blood pairs than in tumor region pairs.

A primer matching the constant region was used to make TCR beta cDNA from approximately 0.45 ug of total RNA. Libraries for TCR beta were built through three nested multiplex PCR rounds, which together made up a slightly modified ARM-PCR procedure. TCRdb passed the multiplex PCR reads through MiXCR, listing each CDR3 protein once. The data show approximately 310,000 distinct CDR3 sequences, with around three fifths seen just once and about 9.4% held by the top ten. This sequence originates from a middle-aged man with primary liver carcinoma and hepatitis B virus infection. The sequenced sample was peripheral blood.

The CDR3 reads CASSYGLGGLGDEHYF. CDR3 in DNA: TGTGCCAGCAGTTACGGGTTGGGGGGCCTAGGCGACGAGCACTACTTC. The chain has TRBV6-6 and TRBJ2-7; D possibly matches TRBD1 or TRBD2 (6 bases each). Germline V gives CDR1 MNHNY, CDR2 SVGAGI (reference sequence). The CDR3 runs to 16 residues.